What follows is one TCR beta chain and its context. The antigen remains undetermined. The sample belongs to a study of response to subunit inactivated influenza vaccine. TCRdb reprocessed the RT-PCR reads with MiXCR, giving one entry per CDR3 protein. The sample has roughly 700,000 distinct CDR3 sequences; approximately 14% are singletons. Study conclusions and caveats: Authors suggested few new T cells are recruited by each seasonal influenza vaccination.

The sequenced sample was PBMCs from blood, obtained 14 to 15 days before vaccination. The TCR sequence derives from a man aged 50-60 years who received an inactivated influenza vaccine.

CDR3 nucleotide sequence: TGTGCCAGCAGCCAAGCGTCCTTGGGAGGGAATGAGCAGTTCTTC. Protein product: CASSQASLGGNEQFF. The chain has TRBV4-2 and TRBJ2-1; 7 nucleotides align to TRBD2. This CDR3 comprises 15 residues. V lost 1 base, J lost 7 bases, and 7 bases stayed unmatched. Germline lookup yields CDR1 LGHNA and CDR2 YNFKEQ.